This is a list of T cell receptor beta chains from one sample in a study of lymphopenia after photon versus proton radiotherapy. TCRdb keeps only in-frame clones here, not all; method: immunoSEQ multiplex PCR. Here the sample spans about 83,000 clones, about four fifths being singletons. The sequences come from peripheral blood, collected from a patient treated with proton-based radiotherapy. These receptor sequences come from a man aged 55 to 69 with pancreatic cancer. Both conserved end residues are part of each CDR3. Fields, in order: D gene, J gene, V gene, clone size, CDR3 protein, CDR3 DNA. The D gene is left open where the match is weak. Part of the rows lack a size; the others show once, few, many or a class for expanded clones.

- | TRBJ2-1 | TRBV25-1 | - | CASSEYYNEQFF | TGTGCCAGCAGTGAATACTACAATGAGCAGTTCTTC
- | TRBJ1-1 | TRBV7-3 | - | CASRAGLNTEAFF | TGTGCCAGCAGAGCGGGCCTGAACACTGAAGCTTTCTTT
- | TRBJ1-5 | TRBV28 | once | CASSPGISNQPQHF | TGTGCCAGCAGTCCAGGGATTAGCAATCAGCCCCAGCATTTT
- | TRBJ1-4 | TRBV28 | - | CASSLGVRGAEKLFF | TGTGCCAGCAGTTTAGGGGTCAGGGGAGCTGAAAAACTGTTTTTT
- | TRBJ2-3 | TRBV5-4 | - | CASSLVTDTQYF | TGTGCCAGCAGCTTGGTAACAGATACGCAGTATTTT
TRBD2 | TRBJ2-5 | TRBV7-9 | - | CASSWRTSGQETQYF | TGTGCCAGCAGCTGGCGGACTAGCGGACAAGAGACCCAGTACTTC
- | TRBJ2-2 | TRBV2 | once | CASKTSLNTGELFF | TGTGCCAGCAAGACATCCCTAAACACCGGGGAGCTGTTTTTT
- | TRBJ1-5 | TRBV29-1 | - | CSASEGRNQPQHF | TGCAGCGCGTCCGAAGGACGGAATCAGCCCCAGCATTTT
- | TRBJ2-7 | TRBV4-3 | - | CASSQDPGVGSHEQYF | TGCGCCAGCAGCCAAGATCCAGGCGTAGGCTCCCACGAGCAGTACTTC
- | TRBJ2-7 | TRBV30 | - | CAWSVIKLQGQGEQYF | TGTGCCTGGAGTGTAATAAAACTCCAGGGTCAGGGCGAGCAGTACTTC
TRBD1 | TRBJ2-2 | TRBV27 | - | CASRTGFHTGELFF | TGTGCCAGCCGGACAGGGTTCCACACCGGGGAGCTGTTTTTT
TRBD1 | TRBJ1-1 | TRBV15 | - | CATSTGQGAEAFF | TGTGCCACCAGCACGGGACAGGGGGCTGAAGCTTTCTTT
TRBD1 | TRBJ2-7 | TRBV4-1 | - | CASSQEGTGSYEQYF | TGCGCCAGCAGCCAAGAAGGGACAGGGTCCTACGAGCAGTACTTC
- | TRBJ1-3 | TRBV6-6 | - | CASSQTWATGNTIYF | TGTGCCAGCAGCCAGACCTGGGCGACTGGAAACACCATATATTTT
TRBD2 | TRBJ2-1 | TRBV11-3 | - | CASSLAPRGRDNEQFF | TGTGCCAGCAGCTTAGCCCCACGAGGGAGGGACAATGAGCAGTTCTTC
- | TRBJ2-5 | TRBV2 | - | CASSEGPHETQYF | TGTGCCAGCAGTGAAGGGCCCCATGAGACCCAGTACTTC
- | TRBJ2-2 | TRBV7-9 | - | CASSPMGGEYTGELFF | TGTGCCAGCAGCCCAATGGGGGGAGAGTACACCGGGGAGCTGTTTTTT
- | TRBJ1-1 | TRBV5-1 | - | CASSTDRPVNTEAFF | TGCGCCAGCAGCACCGACAGGCCAGTGAACACTGAAGCTTTCTTT
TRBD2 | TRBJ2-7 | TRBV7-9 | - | CASSLGRSGSSYEQYF | TGTGCCAGCAGCCTAGGCAGGAGCGGGAGCTCCTACGAGCAGTACTTC
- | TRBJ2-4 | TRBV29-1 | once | CSFRSEGNIQYF | TGCAGCTTCAGAAGTGAGGGAAACATTCAGTACTTC
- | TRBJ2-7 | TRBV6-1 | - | CASTQGRNVEQYF | TGTGCCAGCACTCAGGGGCGTAACGTAGAGCAGTACTTC
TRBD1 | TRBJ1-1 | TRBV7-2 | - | CASSSQGSANTEAFF | TGTGCCAGCAGCTCACAGGGGTCCGCGAACACTGAAGCTTTCTTT